These T cell receptor beta chains were read from a single sample in a study of radiation and T cells in renal cell carcinoma. Repertoires were generated with immunoSEQ multiplex PCR, while TCRdb's copy carries only in-frame clones and drops some. Here the sample spans just over 95,000 clones, around 88% being singletons. This specimen consisted of blood, obtained from a patient whose treatment included radiotherapy and nephrectomy. Every receptor here comes from a man aged 45-65 years with renal cell carcinoma. The CDR3 runs from the conserved cysteine through the conserved F or W. The D gene is left open where the match is weak. A row's size may be missing; if present it is once, few, many or a size class.

clone size	D gene	V gene	J gene	CDR3 DNA	CDR3 protein
-	-	TRBV6-1	TRBJ2-3	TGTGCCAGCAGTGAACTTAATCTGCATGCAGATACGCAGTATTTT	CASSELNLHADTQYF
-	-	TRBV21-1	TRBJ2-7	TGTGCCAGCAGCAAAGACGGACTCCTACCCTACGAGCAGTACTTC	CASSKDGLLPYEQYF
once	-	TRBV19	TRBJ1-1	TGTGCCAGTAGTCCTCGTGGCAGCTTGAAGACTGAAGCTTTCTTT	CASSPRGSLKTEAFF
-	-	TRBV9	TRBJ2-6	TGTGCCAGCAGCGTAAATTATGGGGACCGAGACTCTGGGGCCAACGTCCTGACTTTC	CASSVNYGDRDSGANVLTF
-	-	TRBV7-2	TRBJ1-2	TGTGCCAGCAGCATTTACGCAGGGGAGAGTGGCTACACCTTC	CASSIYAGESGYTF
few	-	TRBV7-9	TRBJ1-1	TGTGCCAGCAGCTTCCCGGTCCCACTGAACACTGAAGCTTTCTTT	CASSFPVPLNTEAFF
-	TRBD2	TRBV5-1	TRBJ2-1	TGCGCCAGCAGCTCGAGGACTAGCGGGGGGCCAAGCTCCTACAATGAGCAGTTCTTC	CASSSRTSGGPSSYNEQFF
-	-	TRBV30	TRBJ2-5	TGTGCCTGGAGTCCAGGACCAGGGGAGACCCAGTACTTC	CAWSPGPGETQYF
-	-	TRBV2	TRBJ1-2	TGTGCCAGCAGCGGGGGGGTAGGTAGCTACACCTTC	CASSGGVGSYTF
-	TRBD1	TRBV30	TRBJ1-5	TGTGCCTGGGGGGACAGGAACAATCAGCCCCAGCATTTT	CAWGDRNNQPQHF
-	TRBD1	TRBV29-1	TRBJ1-2	TGCAGCGTTTCGGACAGGGGGTATGGCTACACCTTC	CSVSDRGYGYTF
-	TRBD1	TRBV6-5	TRBJ2-7	TGTGCCAGCAGGCCCGGGACAGGGTGGCACGAGCAGTACTTC	CASRPGTGWHEQYF
-	-	TRBV9	TRBJ2-3	TGTGCCAGCAGCGTAGGGGTCAGCGGGCCTAGCACAGATACGCAGTATTTT	CASSVGVSGPSTDTQYF
-	TRBD1	TRBV27	TRBJ1-1	TGTGCCAGCTTTAAGACAGGGGGCACTGAAGCTTTCTTT	CASFKTGGTEAFF
-	-	TRBV7-8	TRBJ2-3	TGTGCCAGCAGCTTGAGGAGGGAGCTCACAGATACGCAGTATTTT	CASSLRRELTDTQYF
-	-	TRBV9	TRBJ2-1	TGTGCCAGCAGCGTAGACCAGCCCATCTACAATGAGCAGTTCTTC	CASSVDQPIYNEQFF
few	-	TRBV19	TRBJ2-1	TGTGCCAGTAGTATCCGGACAGCCGTTGGGGAGCAGTTCTTC	CASSIRTAVGEQFF
-	TRBD2	TRBV2	TRBJ2-1	TGTGCCAGCAAGGAGCGGGAGTTCTCCTACAATGAGCAGTTCTTC	CASKEREFSYNEQFF
-	-	TRBV30	TRBJ2-7	TGTGCCTGGAGGAGGGCAGGGGGGAAAGGCGAGCAGTACTTC	CAWRRAGGKGEQYF
few	-	TRBV30	TRBJ1-1	TGTGCCTTCGACAAAATGAACACTGAAGCTTTCTTT	CAFDKMNTEAFF